This TCR beta chain is from a study of cytomegalovirus exposure and HLA in healthy donors. Both 60 Vbeta primers and 13 Jbeta primers went into the PCR. The table came from immunoSEQ multiplex PCR; TCRdb's copy has only in-frame clones and leaves some out. The sample has 150,000 to 200,000 clones; about 81% are singletons. Per germline, CDR1 SGHNT and CDR2 YYREEE (reference sequence). The CDR3 loop spans 15 amino acids. The V gene end was trimmed by 3 bases and the J gene end by 0 bases; junction bases not matched to a gene: 3. This sequence originates from a woman between 18 and 29 years old in good health and CMV-seropositive. The chain carries TRBV5-4 and TRBJ2-3, with 8 bases that match TRBD1. The specimen sequenced was PBMCs. The CDR3 region is CASSSGQGSTDTQYF. As DNA, the CDR3 is TGTGCCAGCAGCTCCGGACAGGGCAGCACAGATACGCAGTATTTT.